A single sample is the source of the 3 T cell receptor beta chains below, sequenced in a study of ipilimumab plus nivolumab after autologous stem cell transplantation. Here immunoSEQ multiplex PCR was the method, and the copy in TCRdb shows in-frame clones only, minus some. The sample has over 80,000 clones; 83% are singletons. This specimen was PBMCs, taken in a trial of ipilimumab plus nivolumab as post-transplant consolidation. The receptor source for this set is a male donor with diffuse large B-cell lymphoma.

There are a few counts of this clone. The chain links TRBV6-5 to TRBJ1-6; the D is unclear. Germline CDR1 MNHEY, CDR2 SVGAGI. Between the trimmed V and J ends, which lost 7 bases and 0 bases, there was a span of 7 bases. The CDR3 runs 14 residues. CDR3 nucleotide sequence: TGTGCCAGCACGGTGGGCTCCTATAATTCACCCCTCCACTTT. Its translation: CASTVGSYNSPLHF.

The chain carries TRBV29-1 and TRBJ2-1; no reliable D call. The CDR3 has 14 residues. CDR1 and CDR2 from the germline V gene are SQVTM and ANQGSEA. The germline V and J ends were trimmed by 5 bases and 0 bases, with 11 bases remaining between them. CDR3 region: CSVLGQLSYNEQFF. The CDR3 DNA reads TGCAGCGTTTTGGGCCAACTCTCCTACAATGAGCAGTTCTTC.

The chain carries TRBV2 and TRBJ2-2; D is possibly TRBD1 (6 bases). Germline V gene sequence: CDR1 SNHLY, CDR2 FYNNEI. V lost 5 bases to trimming and J lost 7 bases, with 11 bases between them. The CDR3 is made up of 13 amino acids. DNA for the CDR3: TGTGCCAGCAGTAGGACAGTCAGCGGGGAGCTGTTTTTT. This codes for CASSRTVSGELFF.